This paragraph covers one TCR beta chain sequence. Study processing details: Amplified reference gene primers provided the basis for estimating nucleated cell counts. Profiling relied on immunoSEQ multiplex PCR, and the TCRdb table lists in-frame clones only, not all of them. V and J calls and clone size are as listed in that table; D and trimming were resolved from the DNA. The sample holds 150,000 or so clones; about 92% are singletons and the top ten take 2%. This record comes from a study of blood T cell repertoires in COVID-19. Study summary: The samples span acute and convalescent COVID-19 from the United States, Italy and Spain. The analysed material was cDNA or gDNA that came from T cells, B-cell-depleted T cells, or PBMCs.

There are 15 residues in the CDR3. The ends lost 2 bases at V and 5 bases at J; junction bases unmatched: 5. Germline CDR1 reads LNHDA; CDR2 reads SQIVND (reference sequence). This clonotype originated in a woman aged 60-75 years with COVID-19, enrolled during active disease. The material sequenced was peripheral blood. This chain uses TRBV19 with TRBJ1-2, with 10 positions matching TRBD1. The CDR3 loop reads CASSISGQGFYGYTF. The CDR3 DNA reads TGTGCCAGTAGTATATCGGGACAGGGGTTTTATGGCTACACCTTC.